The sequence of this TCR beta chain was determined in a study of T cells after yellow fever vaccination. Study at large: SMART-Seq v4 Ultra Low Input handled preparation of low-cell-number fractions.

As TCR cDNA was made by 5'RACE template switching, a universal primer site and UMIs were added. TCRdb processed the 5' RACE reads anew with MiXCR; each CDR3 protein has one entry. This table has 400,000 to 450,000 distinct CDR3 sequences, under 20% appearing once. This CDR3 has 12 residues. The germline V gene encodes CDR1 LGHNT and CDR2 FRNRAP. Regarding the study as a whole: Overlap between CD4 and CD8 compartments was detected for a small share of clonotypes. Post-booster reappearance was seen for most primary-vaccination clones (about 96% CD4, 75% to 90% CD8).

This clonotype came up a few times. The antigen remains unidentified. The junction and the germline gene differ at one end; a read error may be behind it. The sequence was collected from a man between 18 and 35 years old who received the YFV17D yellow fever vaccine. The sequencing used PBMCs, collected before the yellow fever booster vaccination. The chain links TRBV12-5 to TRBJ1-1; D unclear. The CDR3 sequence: CASCLTDTEAFF. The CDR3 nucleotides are TGTGCTAGTTGTTTGACGGACACTGAAGCTTTCTTT.